The 19 T cell receptor beta chains reported below all come from one sample, sequenced in a study of blood T cell repertoires in COVID-19. Assay used: immunoSEQ multiplex PCR; TCRdb lists only in-frame clones, some missing. The table records 100,000 to 150,000 clones, about 80% of them present only once. The sequenced sample was peripheral blood. These receptors were obtained from a man aged 60 to 75 with active or convalescent COVID-19.

The chain recombines TRBV5-1 with TRBJ2-3, with 12 bases identical to TRBD2. Trimming cost V 4 bases and J 0 bases; bases outside gene matches: 0. Germline V lookup: CDR1 SGHRS, CDR2 YFSETQ. The CDR3 has 15 residues. CDR3 sequence: CASSGTSGSTDTQYF. As DNA, the CDR3 is TGCGCCAGCAGCGGGACTAGCGGGAGCACAGATACGCAGTATTTT.

This clone was observed a single time. CDR3 DNA sequence: TGTGCCAGCAGCTTTGGTGCGGGGGGGACCGGGGAGCTGTTTTTT. The encoded protein is CASSFGAGGTGELFF. The rearrangement uses TRBV11-2 and TRBJ2-2; TRBD2 aligns across 9 bases. The germline V gene has CDR1 SGHAT and CDR2 FQNNGV. With 3 bases clipped from V and 5 bases from J, the junction kept 4 bases outside the gene matches. CDR3 length equals 15 residues.

The rearrangement joins TRBV7-9 to TRBJ2-5, with D possibly TRBD2 on 6 matching bases. Germline values: CDR1 SEHNR, CDR2 FQNEAQ (reference sequence). The CDR3 runs 15 residues. Trimming pared 5 bases from V and 2 bases from J, leaving 15 bases between. CDR3 residues: CASSPSIGGQETQYF. The CDR3 DNA reads TGTGCCAGCAGCCCTTCGATTGGGGGGCAAGAGACCCAGTACTTC.

This rearrangement joins TRBV6-5 to TRBJ1-1; 7 bases are a match to TRBD1. Germline CDR1 reads MNHEY; CDR2 reads SVGAGI. The CDR3 covers 14 residues. The ends lost 8 bases at V and 5 bases at J; junction bases unmatched: 11. CDR3 bases: TGTGCCAGCCGCCTACAGGGGAGAGAAACTGAAGCTTTCTTT. Translation: CASRLQGRETEAFF.

The rearrangement links TRBV19 to TRBJ2-1; no firm D call. Germline V gene sequence: CDR1 LNHDA, CDR2 SQIVND (reference sequence). The length of the CDR3 is 14 residues. Trimming left V 6 bases short and J 0 bases short, with 9 bases between. CDR3 region: CASRQSSSYNEQFF. DNA of the CDR3: TGTGCCAGTAGGCAATCTAGCTCCTACAATGAGCAGTTCTTC.

The genes are TRBV29-1 and TRBJ2-1; 14 nucleotides match TRBD2. Per the germline V gene, CDR1 is SQVTM and CDR2 is ANQGSEA. The length of the CDR3 is 19 residues. V shed 3 bases and J 7 bases; nucleotides not matched to a gene: 17. CDR3 region: CSVEGGTSGRGGTGNEQFF. The CDR3 coding sequence is TGCAGCGTTGAGGGCGGGACTAGCGGGAGAGGGGGGACGGGGAATGAGCAGTTCTTC.

This clone was recorded a few times. This chain links TRBV30 with TRBJ2-3; 11 bases line up with TRBD1. Germline CDR1 reads GTSNPN; CDR2 reads SVGIG (reference sequence). CDR3 length equals 14 residues. V shed 3 bases and J 3 bases; nucleotides not matched to a gene: 2. For the CDR3, the DNA is TGTGCCTGGAGGAGGGACAGGGGGACAGATACGCAGTATTTT. Protein product: CAWRRDRGTDTQYF.

V is TRBV9 and J is TRBJ1-1, with 9 bases that match TRBD1. In germline, CDR1 is SGDLS, CDR2 YYNGEE. The CDR3 totals 15 residues. J gave up 0 bases and V 2 bases, and 2 bases lay outside the gene matches. This CDR3 reads CASSVGTGMNTEAFF. CDR3 DNA sequence: TGTGCCAGCAGCGTCGGGACAGGGATGAACACTGAAGCTTTCTTT.

The gene calls are TRBV28 and TRBJ2-5; 9 bases fit TRBD2. V shed 5 bases, J shed 5 bases, and the junction held 18 bases outside the gene matches. CDR3 length equals 18 residues. The germline CDR1 and CDR2 sequences are MDHEN and SYDVKM. In nucleotides, the CDR3 is TGTGCCAGCAGTACCCGGGATTTGACTAGCGGTCCTTGGGAGACCCAGTACTTC. This gives the protein CASSTRDLTSGPWETQYF.

The chain recombines TRBV5-1 with TRBJ2-1; TRBD1 aligns across 9 bases. CDR3 length equals 15 residues. The V and J ends lost 4 bases and 0 bases, in that order; junction bases with no gene match: 2. Per germline, CDR1 SGHRS and CDR2 YFSETQ. In nucleotides, the CDR3 is TGCGCCAGCAGCGTGGACAGGGGCTCCTACAATGAGCAGTTCTTC. Amino acid sequence: CASSVDRGSYNEQFF.

The V and J genes are TRBV4-2 and TRBJ2-1; no clear D. Trimming stripped 7 bases from V and 0 bases from J, with 13 bases between. Germline assignment: CDR1 LGHNA and CDR2 YNFKEQ. The CDR3 runs to 15 residues. CDR3 sequence reads: CASTLDPSSYNEQFF. The CDR3 region has the DNA TGTGCCAGCACCCTTGATCCTAGCTCCTACAATGAGCAGTTCTTC.

Only a few counts were recorded for this clone. The rearrangement links TRBV4-1 to TRBJ1-3; D is uncertain. V was shortened by 1 base and J by 7 bases, with 8 bases between the two germline ends. CDR1 is MGHRA and CDR2 is YSYEKL in the germline V gene. CDR3 length equals 13 residues. The CDR3 is CASSQGGSNTIYF. The CDR3 bases are TGCGCCAGCAGCCAAGGAGGAAGTAACACCATATATTTT.

The chain has TRBV28 and TRBJ1-2; 11 nucleotides line up with TRBD1. Germline CDR1 is MDHEN and CDR2 is SYDVKM. The CDR3 has 14 amino acids. The J segment lost 7 bases and the V segment lost 2 bases, leaving 3 bases of the junction unmatched. CDR3 amino acids: CASSLAGTGGGYTF. The CDR3 DNA reads as TGTGCCAGCAGTTTAGCCGGGACAGGGGGTGGCTACACCTTC.

This clone was counted many times. The germline gene is not matched at one end of the junction; a read error may be the cause. CDR3 region: CASREGTGPTYEQYF. The CDR3 nucleotides are TGTGCCAGCAGGGAAGGGACAGGGCCTACCTACGAGCAGTACTTC. The chain carries TRBV2 and TRBJ2-7; 9 bases are shared with TRBD1. Germline CDR1 SNHLY, CDR2 FYNNEI. This CDR3 has 15 residues.

The chain links TRBV18 to TRBJ2-7; 7 bases align to TRBD1. Germline assignment: CDR1 KGHSH and CDR2 LQKENI. The CDR3 length is 12 residues. With 5 bases clipped from V and 6 bases from J, the junction kept 4 bases outside the gene matches. CDR3 sequence reads: CASSSYRGEQYF. For the CDR3, the DNA is TGTGCCAGCTCATCCTACAGGGGCGAGCAGTACTTC.

V usage is TRBV7-9 and J usage is TRBJ1-1; 8 positions agree with TRBD1. After removal of 7 bases from V and 3 bases from J, the junction contained 10 bases not matched to a gene. This CDR3 comprises 15 residues. Germline CDR1 and CDR2: SEHNR and FQNEAQ (reference sequence). CDR3 nucleotides: TGTGCCAGCACCCGGAGCCGGGGACAGGACACTGAAGCTTTCTTT. Protein product: CASTRSRGQDTEAFF.

This chain connects TRBV24-1 to TRBJ2-2; D remains ambiguous. V shed 1 base and J shed 1 base, with 12 bases lying between them. CDR1 and CDR2 (germline): KGHDR, SFDVKD. CDR3 length equals 17 residues. CDR3 sequence: CATSDFGGVRNTGELFF. In DNA, the CDR3 is TGTGCCACCAGTGATTTCGGCGGTGTCAGGAACACCGGGGAGCTGTTTTTT.

This rearrangement joins TRBV2 to TRBJ2-5; 9 bases line up with TRBD2. CDR3 length: 15 amino acids. The germline CDR1 and CDR2 sequences are SNHLY and FYNNEI. J gave up 5 bases and V 3 bases, and 7 bases lay outside the gene matches. The CDR3 DNA follows: TGTGCCAGCAGTGATTTGGCGGGAGGGCTCGAGACCCAGTACTTC. Its protein is CASSDLAGGLETQYF.

The V call is TRBV19, the J call TRBJ2-7, with 7 bases that match TRBD1. Germline CDR1 is LNHDA and CDR2 is SQIVND (reference sequence). V was clipped by 5 bases and J by 0 bases; unmatched bases: 4. The CDR3 covers 14 residues. The CDR3 spells CASSPWDSSYEQYF. CDR3 in DNA: TGTGCCAGTAGTCCCTGGGACAGCTCCTACGAGCAGTACTTC. The full variable domain, with the rest looked up from reference TRBV19 and TRBJ2-7, is DGGITQSPKYLFRKEGQNVTLSCEQNLNHDAMYWYRQDPGQGLRLIYYSQIVNDFQKGDIAEGYSVSREKKESFPLTVTSAQKNPTAFYLCASSPWDSSYEQYFGPGTRLTVT.